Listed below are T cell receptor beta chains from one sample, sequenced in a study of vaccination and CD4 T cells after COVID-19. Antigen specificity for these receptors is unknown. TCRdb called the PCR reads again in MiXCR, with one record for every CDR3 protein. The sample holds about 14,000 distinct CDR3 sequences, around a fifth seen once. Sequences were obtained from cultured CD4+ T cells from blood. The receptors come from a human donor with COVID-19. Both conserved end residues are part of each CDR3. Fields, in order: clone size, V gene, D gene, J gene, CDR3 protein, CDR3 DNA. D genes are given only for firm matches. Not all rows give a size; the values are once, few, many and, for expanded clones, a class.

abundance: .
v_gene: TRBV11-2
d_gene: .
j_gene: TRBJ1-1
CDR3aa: CASTTERNTEAFF
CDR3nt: TGTGCCAGCACCACTGAGCGGAACACTGAAGCTTTCTTT

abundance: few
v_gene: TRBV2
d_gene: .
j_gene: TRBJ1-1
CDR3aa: CASSYMRDRNTEAFF
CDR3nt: TGTGCCAGCAGTTATATGAGGGATCGGAACACTGAAGCTTTCTTT

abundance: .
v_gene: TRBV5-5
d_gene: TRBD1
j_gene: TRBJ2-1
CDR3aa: CASSKGQGATYNEQFF
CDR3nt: TGTGCCAGCAGCAAAGGACAGGGGGCTACCTACAATGAGCAGTTCTTC

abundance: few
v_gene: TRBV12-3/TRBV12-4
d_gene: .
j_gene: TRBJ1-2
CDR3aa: CASSREGSYGYTF
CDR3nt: TGTGCCAGCAGTCGAGAGGGGAGCTATGGCTACACCTTC

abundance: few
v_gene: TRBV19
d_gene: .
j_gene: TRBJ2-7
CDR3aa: CASPPGRVRVEQYF
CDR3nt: TGTGCCAGTCCACCGGGTAGGGTGAGGGTTGAGCAGTACTTC

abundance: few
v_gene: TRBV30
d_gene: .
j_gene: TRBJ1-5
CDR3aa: CAWTNPWGNQPQHF
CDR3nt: TGTGCCTGGACGAACCCTTGGGGGAATCAGCCCCAGCATTTT

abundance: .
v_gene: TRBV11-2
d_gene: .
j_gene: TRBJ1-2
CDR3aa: CASSKPGGAEGYTF
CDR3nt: TGTGCCAGCAGCAAACCTGGGGGGGCGGAAGGCTACACCTTC

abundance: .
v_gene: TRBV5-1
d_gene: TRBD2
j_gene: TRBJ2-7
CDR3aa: CASSLATSVAYEQYF
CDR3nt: TGCGCCAGCAGCTTGGCGACTAGCGTCGCCTACGAGCAGTACTTC

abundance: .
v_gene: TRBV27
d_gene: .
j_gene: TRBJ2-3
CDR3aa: CASSPPWADTQYF
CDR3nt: TGTGCCAGCAGCCCTCCCTGGGCAGATACGCAGTATTTT

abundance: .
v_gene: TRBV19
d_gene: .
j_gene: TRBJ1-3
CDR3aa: CASTDLGSGNTIYF
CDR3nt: TGTGCCAGTACGGATCTCGGCTCTGGAAACACCATATATTTT

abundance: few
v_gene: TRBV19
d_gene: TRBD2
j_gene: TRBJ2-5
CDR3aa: CASKRSGSQETQYF
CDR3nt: TGTGCCAGTAAACGTAGCGGGAGTCAAGAGACCCAGTACTTC

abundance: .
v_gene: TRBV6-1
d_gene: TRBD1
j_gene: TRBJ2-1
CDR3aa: CASSARWTGSGYNEQFF
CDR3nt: TGTGCCAGCAGTGCTCGTTGGACAGGGTCCGGATACAATGAGCAGTTCTTC

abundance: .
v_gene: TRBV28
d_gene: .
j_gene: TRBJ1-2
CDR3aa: CASRGNQAFDGYTF
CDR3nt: TGTGCCAGCAGGGGGAACCAGGCCTTCGATGGCTACACCTTC

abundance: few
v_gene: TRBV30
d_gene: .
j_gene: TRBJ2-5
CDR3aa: CAWGLTGVETQYF
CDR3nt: TGTGCCTGGGGACTTACGGGAGTGGAGACCCAGTACTTC

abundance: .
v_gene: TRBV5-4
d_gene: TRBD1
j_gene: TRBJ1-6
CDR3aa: CASWGQGSSYNSPLHF
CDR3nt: TGTGCCAGCTGGGGACAGGGAAGCTCCTATAATTCACCCCTCCACTTT

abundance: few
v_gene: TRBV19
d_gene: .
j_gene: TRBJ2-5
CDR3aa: CASSIQETQYF
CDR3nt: TGTGCCAGTAGTATACAAGAGACCCAGTACTTC

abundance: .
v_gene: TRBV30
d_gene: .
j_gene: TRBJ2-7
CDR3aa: CAWSSTLEYEQYF
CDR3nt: TGTGCCTGGAGTTCGACTTTGGAATACGAGCAGTACTTC

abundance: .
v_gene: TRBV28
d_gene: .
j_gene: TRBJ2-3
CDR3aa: CASRRQLDWGTDTQYF
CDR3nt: TGTGCCAGCAGACGCCAACTAGATTGGGGCACAGATACGCAGTATTTT

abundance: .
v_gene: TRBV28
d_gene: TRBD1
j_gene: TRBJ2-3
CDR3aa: CASSSTGGSSTDTQYF
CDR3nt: TGTGCCAGCAGCTCAACAGGGGGCTCCTCCACAGATACGCAGTATTTT

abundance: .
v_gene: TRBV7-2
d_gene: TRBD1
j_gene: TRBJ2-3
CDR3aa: CASSLAGTGVTDPQYF
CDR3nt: TGTGCCAGCAGCTTGGCCGGGACAGGAGTCACAGATCCGCAGTATTTT

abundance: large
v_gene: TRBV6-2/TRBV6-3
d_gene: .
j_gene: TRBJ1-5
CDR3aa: CASSYRDQPQHF
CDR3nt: TGTGCCAGCAGTTACAGAGATCAGCCCCAGCATTTT

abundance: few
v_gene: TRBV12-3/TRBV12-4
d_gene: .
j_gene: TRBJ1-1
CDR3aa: CASSFEGSTEAFF
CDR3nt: TGTGCCAGCAGTTTCGAGGGATCCACTGAAGCTTTCTTT

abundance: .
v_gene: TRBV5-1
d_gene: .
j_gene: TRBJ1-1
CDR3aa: CASSTGLNTEAFF
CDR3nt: TGCGCCAGCAGTACAGGTTTGAACACTGAAGCTTTCTTT

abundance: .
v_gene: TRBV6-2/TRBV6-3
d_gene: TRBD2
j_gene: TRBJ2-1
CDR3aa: CASSYRTSGGALFYEQFF
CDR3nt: TGTGCCAGCAGTTACAGGACTAGCGGGGGGGCCCTTTTCTATGAGCAGTTCTTC

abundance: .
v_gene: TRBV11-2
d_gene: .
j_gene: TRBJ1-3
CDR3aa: CASSHTPGGNTIYF
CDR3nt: TGTGCCAGCAGCCACACTCCAGGGGGAAACACCATATATTTT

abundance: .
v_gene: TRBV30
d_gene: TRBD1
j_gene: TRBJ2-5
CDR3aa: CAWSPRTGLAGETQYF
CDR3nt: TGTGCCTGGAGTCCACGGACAGGGCTCGCGGGAGAGACCCAGTACTTC

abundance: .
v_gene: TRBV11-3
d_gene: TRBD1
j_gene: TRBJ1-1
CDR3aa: CASSRDRVGAFF
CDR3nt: TGTGCCAGCAGCCGTGACAGGGTGGGTGCTTTCTTT

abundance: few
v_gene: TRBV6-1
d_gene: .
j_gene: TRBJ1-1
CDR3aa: CASSVGTEAFF
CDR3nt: TGTGCCAGCAGCGTGGGGACTGAAGCTTTCTTT

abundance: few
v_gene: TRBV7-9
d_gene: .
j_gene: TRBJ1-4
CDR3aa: CASSLDSNEKLFF
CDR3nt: TGTGCCAGCAGCTTAGATTCTAATGAAAAACTGTTTTTT

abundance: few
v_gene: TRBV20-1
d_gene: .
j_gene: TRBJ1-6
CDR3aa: CSASVQGKNSPLHF
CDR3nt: TGCAGTGCTAGCGTTCAGGGGAAAAATTCACCCCTCCACTTT

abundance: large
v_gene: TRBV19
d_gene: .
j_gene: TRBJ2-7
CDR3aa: CASSIQGSVSYEQYF
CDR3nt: TGTGCCAGTAGTATCCAGGGATCTGTCTCCTACGAGCAGTACTTC

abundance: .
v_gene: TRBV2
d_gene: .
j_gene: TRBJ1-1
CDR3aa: CASSVSSLNTEAFF
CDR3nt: TGTGCCAGCAGTGTAAGCAGCTTGAACACTGAAGCTTTCTTT

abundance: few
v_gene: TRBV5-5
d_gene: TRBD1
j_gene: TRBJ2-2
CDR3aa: CASSAAGTDTGELFF
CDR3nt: TGTGCCAGCAGCGCGGCCGGGACAGACACCGGGGAGCTGTTTTTT

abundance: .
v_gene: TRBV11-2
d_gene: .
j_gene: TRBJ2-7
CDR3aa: CASSLVGGGHEQYF
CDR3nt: TGTGCCAGCAGCTTAGTGGGCGGGGGCCACGAGCAGTACTTC

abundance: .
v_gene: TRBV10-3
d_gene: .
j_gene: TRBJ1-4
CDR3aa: CAIKSATNEKLFF
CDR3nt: TGTGCCATCAAGTCCGCAACTAATGAAAAACTGTTTTTT

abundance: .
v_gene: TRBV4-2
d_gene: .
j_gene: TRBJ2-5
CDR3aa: CASSQDARQETQYF
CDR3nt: TGTGCCAGCAGCCAAGATGCTCGTCAAGAGACCCAGTACTTC

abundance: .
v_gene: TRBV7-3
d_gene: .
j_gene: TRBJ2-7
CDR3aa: CASSPRGDSNFYEQYF
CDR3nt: TGTGCCAGCAGCCCGAGGGGGGACTCGAACTTCTACGAGCAGTACTTC

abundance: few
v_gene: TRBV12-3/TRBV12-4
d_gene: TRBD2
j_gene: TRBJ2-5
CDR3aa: CASRTGTSETQYF
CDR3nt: TGTGCCAGCAGGACCGGGACTAGCGAGACCCAGTACTTC